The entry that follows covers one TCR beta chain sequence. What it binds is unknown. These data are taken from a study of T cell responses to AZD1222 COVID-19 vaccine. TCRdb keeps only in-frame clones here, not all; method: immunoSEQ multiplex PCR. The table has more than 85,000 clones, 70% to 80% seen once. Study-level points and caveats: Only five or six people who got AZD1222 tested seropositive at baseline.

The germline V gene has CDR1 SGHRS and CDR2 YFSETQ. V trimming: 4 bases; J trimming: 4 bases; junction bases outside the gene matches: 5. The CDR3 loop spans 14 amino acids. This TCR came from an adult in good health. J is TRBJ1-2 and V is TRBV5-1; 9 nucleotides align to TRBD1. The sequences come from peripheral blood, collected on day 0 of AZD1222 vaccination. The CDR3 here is CASSPGQGPYGYTF. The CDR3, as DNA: TGCGCCAGCAGCCCGGGACAGGGCCCCTATGGCTACACCTTC.